This T cell receptor (beta chain) emerged from a study of CD8+ T cells in alopecia areata. Lesional scalp tissue (obtained by punch biopsy) and peripheral blood were collected from alopecia areata patients. The count of this clone is one. V lost 4 bases, J lost 0 bases, and 9 bases lay in between. The CDR3 extends over 13 amino acids. From germline, CDR1 is SQVTM and CDR2 ANQGSEA. cDNA reverse transcribed from extracted RNA served as the sequencing template. The data were produced by immunoSEQ multiplex PCR, yet TCRdb's version contains in-frame clones alone and is incomplete. The table records 140,000 to 150,000 clones, 75% to 90% of them present only once.

The chain couples TRBV29-1 to TRBJ1-2, with D hard to call. This receptor was taken from a human donor with alopecia areata. The source material was CD8+ T cells sorted from blood, sampled at week 0. The CDR3 region is CSVVASANYGYTF. The CDR3 coding sequence is TGCAGCGTTGTGGCTTCCGCTAACTATGGCTACACCTTC.